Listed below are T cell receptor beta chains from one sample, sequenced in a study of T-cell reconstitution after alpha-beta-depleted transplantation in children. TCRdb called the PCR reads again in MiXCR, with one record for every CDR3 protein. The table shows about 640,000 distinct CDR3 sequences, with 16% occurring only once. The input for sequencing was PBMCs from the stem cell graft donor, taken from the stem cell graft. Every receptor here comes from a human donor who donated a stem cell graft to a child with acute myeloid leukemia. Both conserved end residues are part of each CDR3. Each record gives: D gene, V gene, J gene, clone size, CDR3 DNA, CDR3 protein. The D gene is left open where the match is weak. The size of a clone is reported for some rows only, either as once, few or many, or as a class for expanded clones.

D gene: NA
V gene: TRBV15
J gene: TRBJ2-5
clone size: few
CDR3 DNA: TGTGCCACCAGCATAAATGTGTTTAAGGAGAGACCCCAAGAGACCCAGTACTTC
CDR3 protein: CATSINVFKERPQETQYF

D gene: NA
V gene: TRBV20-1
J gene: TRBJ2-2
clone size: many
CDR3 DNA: TGCAGTGCTCAGTCTAGTTCGGGCACCGGGGAGCTGTTTTTT
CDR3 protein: CSAQSSSGTGELFF

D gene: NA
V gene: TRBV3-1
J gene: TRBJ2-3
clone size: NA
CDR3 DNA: TGTGCCAGCAGCTCCGGGGAGGGGGCACCCACAGATACGCAGTATTTT
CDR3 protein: CASSSGEGAPTDTQYF

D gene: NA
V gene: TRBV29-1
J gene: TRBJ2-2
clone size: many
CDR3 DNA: TGCAGCGTTGAAGTAGGGACCGGGGAGCTGTTTTTT
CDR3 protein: CSVEVGTGELFF

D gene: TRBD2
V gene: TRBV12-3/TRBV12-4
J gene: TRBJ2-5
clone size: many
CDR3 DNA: TGTGCCAGCAGCCGAAGCGGGGAACAAGAGACCCAGTACTTC
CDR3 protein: CASSRSGEQETQYF

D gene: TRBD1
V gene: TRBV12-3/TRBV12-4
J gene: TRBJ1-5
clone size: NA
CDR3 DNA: TGTGCCAGCAGCCCTGACAGGGGGCGCGGTCAGCCCCAGCATTTT
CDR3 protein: CASSPDRGRGQPQHF

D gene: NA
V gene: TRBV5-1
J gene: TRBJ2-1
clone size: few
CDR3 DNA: TGCGCCAGCAGCTTGAGTCCGGACAATGAGCAGTTCTTC
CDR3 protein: CASSLSPDNEQFF

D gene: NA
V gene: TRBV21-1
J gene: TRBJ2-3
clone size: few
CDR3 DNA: TGTGCCAGAACGACTAGCTCAACCAAAGATACGCAGTATTTT
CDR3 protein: CARTTSSTKDTQYF

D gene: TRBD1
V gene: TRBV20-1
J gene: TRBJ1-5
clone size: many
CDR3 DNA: TGCAGTGCTAATCCGAGAGGGGGCGGAAGGCAGCCCCAGCATTTT
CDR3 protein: CSANPRGGGRQPQHF

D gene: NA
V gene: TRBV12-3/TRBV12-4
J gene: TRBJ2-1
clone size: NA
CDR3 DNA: TGTGCCAGCAGTACCGACGGGAGCTCCTACAATGAGCAGTTCTTC
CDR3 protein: CASSTDGSSYNEQFF

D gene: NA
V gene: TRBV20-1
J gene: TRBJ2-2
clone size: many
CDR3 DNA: TGCAGTGCCGCTAACAGGGTTCAGGGGGAGCTGTTTTTT
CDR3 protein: CSAANRVQGELFF

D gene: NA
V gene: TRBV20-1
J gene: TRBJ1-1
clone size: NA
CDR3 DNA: TGCAGTGCTAGAGATCCAACGGAAAGCCTTATGAACACTGAAGCTTTCTTT
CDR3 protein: CSARDPTESLMNTEAFF

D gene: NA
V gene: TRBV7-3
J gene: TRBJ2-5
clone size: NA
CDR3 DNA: TGTGCCAGCAGCTTTGGAGGGGGGGCCGCAGAGACCCAGTACTTC
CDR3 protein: CASSFGGGAAETQYF

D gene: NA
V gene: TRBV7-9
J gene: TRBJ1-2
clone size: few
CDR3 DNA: TGTGCCAGCAGCCCTCAAAGGGGAAACTATGGCTACACCTTC
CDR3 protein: CASSPQRGNYGYTF

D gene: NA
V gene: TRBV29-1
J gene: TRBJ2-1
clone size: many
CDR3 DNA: TGCAGCGTTGAAGGTGATAGCCCAAATGAGCAGTTCTTC
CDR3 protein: CSVEGDSPNEQFF

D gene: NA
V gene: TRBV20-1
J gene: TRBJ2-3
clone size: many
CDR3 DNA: TGCAGTGCTAGAGATCTCACAGATACGCAGTATTTT
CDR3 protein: CSARDLTDTQYF

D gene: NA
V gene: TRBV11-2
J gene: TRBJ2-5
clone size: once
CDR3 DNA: TGTGCCAGCAGGACCTACATGGGGGGGACAAGCCAAGAGACCCAGTACTTC
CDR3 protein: CASRTYMGGTSQETQYF

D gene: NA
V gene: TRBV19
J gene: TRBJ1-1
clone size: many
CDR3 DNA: TGTGCCAGTAGTAAGGAAGTATGGAACACTGAAGCTTTCTTT
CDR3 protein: CASSKEVWNTEAFF

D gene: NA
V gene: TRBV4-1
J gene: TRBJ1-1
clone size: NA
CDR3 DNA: TGCGCCAGCAGCCAAGTAAATCCAGGGATATCTGAAGCTTTCTTT
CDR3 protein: CASSQVNPGISEAFF

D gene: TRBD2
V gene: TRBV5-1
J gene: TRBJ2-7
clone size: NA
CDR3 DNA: TGCGCCAGCAGCCGGGGAGGGACTTACGAGCAGTACTTC
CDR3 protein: CASSRGGTYEQYF

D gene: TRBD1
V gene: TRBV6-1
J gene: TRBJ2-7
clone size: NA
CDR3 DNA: TGTGCCAGCAGTCAGTATGGACAGGCCCTGGGGCACGAGCAGTACTTC
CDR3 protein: CASSQYGQALGHEQYF

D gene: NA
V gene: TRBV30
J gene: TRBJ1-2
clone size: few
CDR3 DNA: TGTGCCTGGAGTGTCTCCCCGGGGGGCTACACCTTC
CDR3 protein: CAWSVSPGGYTF

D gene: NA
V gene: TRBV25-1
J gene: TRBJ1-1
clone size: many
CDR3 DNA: TGTGCCAGCAGTGTGGCAGGGAGGGGGACTGAAGCTTTCTTT
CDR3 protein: CASSVAGRGTEAFF

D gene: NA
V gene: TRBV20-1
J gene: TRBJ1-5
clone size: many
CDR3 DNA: TGCAGTGCTAGTAGGGCAGGGGGCAATCAGCCCCAGCATTTT
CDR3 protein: CSASRAGGNQPQHF

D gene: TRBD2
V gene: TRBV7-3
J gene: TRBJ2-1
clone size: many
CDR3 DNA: TGTGCCAGCAGCTTCAGCGGGGGGGCTGTCAATGAGCAGTTCTTC
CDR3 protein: CASSFSGGAVNEQFF

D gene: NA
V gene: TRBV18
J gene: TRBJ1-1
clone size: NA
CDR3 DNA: TGTGCCAGCTCACCACAGAACACACCCTTGAACACTGAAGCTTTCTTT
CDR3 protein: CASSPQNTPLNTEAFF

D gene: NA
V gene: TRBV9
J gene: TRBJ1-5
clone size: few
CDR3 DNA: TGTGCCAGCAGCGTATCGGCCAGCCCCAATCAGCCCCAGCATTTT
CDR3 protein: CASSVSASPNQPQHF

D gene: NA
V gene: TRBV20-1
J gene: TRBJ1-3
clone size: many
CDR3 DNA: TGCAGTGCTAGACTGAGTGTAGGGGTTTACTCTGGAAACACCATATATTTT
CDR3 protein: CSARLSVGVYSGNTIYF

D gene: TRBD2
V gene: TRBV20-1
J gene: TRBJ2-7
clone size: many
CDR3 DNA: TGCAGTGCTAGAGATTGGACTAGTCACTACGAGCAGTACTTC
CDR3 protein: CSARDWTSHYEQYF

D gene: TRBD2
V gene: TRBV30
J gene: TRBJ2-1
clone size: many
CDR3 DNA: TGTGCCTGGAGGGGACTAGCGGGGGTGTCGGGCAATGAGCAGTTCTTC
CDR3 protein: CAWRGLAGVSGNEQFF

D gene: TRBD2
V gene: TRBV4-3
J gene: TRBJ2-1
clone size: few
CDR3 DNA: TGCGCCAGCAGCCAAGAACTAGCGATGTCCTACAATGAGCAGTTCTTC
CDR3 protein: CASSQELAMSYNEQFF

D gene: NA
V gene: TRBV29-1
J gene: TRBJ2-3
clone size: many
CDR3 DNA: TGCAGCGGTAGCGAAGGGGTCGAGGGAGATACGCAGTATTTT
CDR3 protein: CSGSEGVEGDTQYF

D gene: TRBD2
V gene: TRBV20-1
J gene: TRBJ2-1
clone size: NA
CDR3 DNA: TGCAGTGCCCCGGGACTAGCGGGGGGAGGGGAGCAGTTCTTC
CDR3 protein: CSAPGLAGGGEQFF

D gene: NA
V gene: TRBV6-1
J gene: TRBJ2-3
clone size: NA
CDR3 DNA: TGTGCCAGCATATGGCCGCGGGGAGATACGCAGTATTTT
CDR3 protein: CASIWPRGDTQYF

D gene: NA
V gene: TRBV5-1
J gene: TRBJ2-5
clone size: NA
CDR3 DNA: TGCGCCAGCAGCCCCGGACGGACTCGGGAGACCCAGTACTTC
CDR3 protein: CASSPGRTRETQYF

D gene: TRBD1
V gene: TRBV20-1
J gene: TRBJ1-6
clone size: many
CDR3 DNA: TGCAGTGCGGCCTTTGACAGGGATCATTCACCCCTCCACTTT
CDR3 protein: CSAAFDRDHSPLHF

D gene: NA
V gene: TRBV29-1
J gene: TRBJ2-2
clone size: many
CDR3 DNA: TGCAGCGTCGCAGGGCGGCCCGGGGAGCTGTTTTTT
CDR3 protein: CSVAGRPGELFF

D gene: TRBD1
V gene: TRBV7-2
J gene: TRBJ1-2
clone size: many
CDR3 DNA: TGTGCCAGCAGCTTCCAGGGGGCGAATGGCTACACCTTC
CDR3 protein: CASSFQGANGYTF

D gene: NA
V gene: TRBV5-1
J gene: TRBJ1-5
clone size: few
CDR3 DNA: TGCGCCAGCAGTGATGGGGGGAGTAGCAATCAGCCCCAGCATTTT
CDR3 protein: CASSDGGSSNQPQHF

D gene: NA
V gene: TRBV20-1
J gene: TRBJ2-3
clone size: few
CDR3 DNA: TGCAGTGCCGATAGTAGTCAGGGCGACGGCACAGATACGCAGTATTTT
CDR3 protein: CSADSSQGDGTDTQYF